This T cell receptor (beta chain) was obtained from a study of beta chain features in type 1 diabetes. Overall study findings and caveats: All four CD4+ subsets of Type 1 diabetes patients contained TCRB CDR3s that were moderately but significantly shorter. Type 1 diabetes patients showed fewer insertions and more deletions at VDJ junctions.

Reverse transcribing all isolated RNA meant expressed TCRB transcripts were sequenced. The method was immunoSEQ multiplex PCR; TCRdb's version includes in-frame clones alone and lacks a portion of them. The data hold 250,000 to 350,000 clones, with approximately 15% observed a single time. This clone was seen more than once but under ten times. Antigen unknown. CDR1 and CDR2 (germline): SEHNR, FQNEAQ (reference sequence). J was trimmed by 4 bases and V by 4 bases; bases with no gene match: 5. The CDR3 sequence is 14 residues long. This clonotype originated in a man younger than 35 with type 1 diabetes. This chain uses TRBV7-9 with TRBJ1-1; 8 bases line up with TRBD1. The sequenced material came from naive CD4+ T cells from blood. CDR3 residues: CASSSGQGVTEAFF. CDR3 sequence (DNA): TGTGCCAGCAGCTCTGGACAGGGAGTCACTGAAGCTTTCTTT.